This is a list of T cell receptor beta chains from one sample in a study of cytomegalovirus exposure and HLA in healthy donors. Produced via immunoSEQ multiplex PCR; TCRdb's table is partial and in-frame only. The table lists roughly 160,000 clones, 60% to 80% of them singletons. Source material: PBMCs. The receptors here all came from a man aged 60-69 years in good health and CMV-seronegative. The CDR3 runs from the conserved cysteine through the conserved F or W. The order of the fields is clone size, D gene, V gene, J gene, CDR3 DNA, CDR3 protein. D genes are given only for firm matches. Clone size is stated in some rows and not others, as once, few, many or a class when expanded.

-	TRBD2	TRBV5-4	TRBJ2-5	TGTGCCAGCAGTCCCCGTCACTCTAGCGGGGTAGGAGAGGCCCAGTACTTC	CASSPRHSSGVGEAQYF
-	TRBD2	TRBV19	TRBJ2-2	TGTGCCAGTCATACCTCCCGGGGGGGGCGAGGGTTCACCGGGGAGCTGTTTTTT	CASHTSRGGRGFTGELFF
-	-	TRBV11-3	TRBJ2-7	TGTGCCAGCAGACCAAACGAAGCCGAGGTCTACGAGCAGTACTTC	CASRPNEAEVYEQYF
-	-	TRBV4-1	TRBJ2-7	TGCGCCAGCAGCCAGCAACAGGGCTACGAGCAGTACTTC	CASSQQQGYEQYF
once	-	TRBV6-5	TRBJ2-5	TGTGCCAGCAGGGGGGGATACAAACTACAAGAGACCCAGTACTTC	CASRGGYKLQETQYF
-	-	TRBV7-9	TRBJ1-2	TGTGCCAGCAGCCGCGGGGAGGGTACGGGTGGCTACACCTTC	CASSRGEGTGGYTF
-	TRBD2	TRBV27	TRBJ2-1	TGTGCCAGCAGTCCGACACTAGCGGGGGCCCTATACAATGAGCAGTTCTTC	CASSPTLAGALYNEQFF
-	-	TRBV4-3	TRBJ1-6	TGCGCCAGCAGCCAAGGCGGTCAGGGCGACCCCCTCCACTTT	CASSQGGQGDPLHF
once	TRBD1	TRBV15	TRBJ1-2	TGTGCCACCAGCAGACTAGGGACAGGGTATGGCTACACCTTC	CATSRLGTGYGYTF
-	-	TRBV2	TRBJ2-1	TGTGCCAGCAGTGACTCCGGGATTTACAATGAGCAGTTCTTC	CASSDSGIYNEQFF
-	TRBD1	TRBV10-3	TRBJ2-6	TGTGCCATCAGCCCAACAGGGGGACCAGTCTCTGGGGCCAACGTCCTGACTTTC	CAISPTGGPVSGANVLTF
-	-	TRBV27	TRBJ2-7	TGTGCCAGCAGTTTGAAAAACAGGGACTACGAGCAGTACTTC	CASSLKNRDYEQYF
-	TRBD1	TRBV28	TRBJ2-7	TGTGCCAGCCTTGGATTGGGACAGGGATACGAGCAGTACTTC	CASLGLGQGYEQYF
-	TRBD1	TRBV28	TRBJ1-3	TGTGCCAGCAGCCGGGACAGGACATACTCTGGAAACACCATATATTTT	CASSRDRTYSGNTIYF
-	-	TRBV7-2	TRBJ2-2	TGTGCCAGCCGCCACAGTAACACCGGGGAGCTGTTTTTT	CASRHSNTGELFF
-	-	TRBV7-9	TRBJ1-3	TGTGCCAGCAGCTTAGAGCGGGGAGCCTCTGGAAACACCATATATTTT	CASSLERGASGNTIYF
few	-	TRBV5-5	TRBJ2-7	TGTGCCAGCAGACCTGGGTGGCAGACATACGAGCAGTACTTC	CASRPGWQTYEQYF
few	TRBD1	TRBV5-7	TRBJ2-7	TGTGCCAGCAGCTCCGACAGGGGCTACGAGCAGTACTTC	CASSSDRGYEQYF
-	-	TRBV18	TRBJ1-1	TGTGCCAGCTCAGAGGGGACACGGATATTGAACACTGAAGCTTTCTTT	CASSEGTRILNTEAFF
-	-	TRBV28	TRBJ2-3	TGTGCCAGCGGGCGGGGTACCACAGATACGCAGTATTTT	CASGRGTTDTQYF
-	TRBD1	TRBV19	TRBJ1-2	TGTGCCAGCGAAGGACAGGGTTCGGACTATGGCTACACCTTC	CASEGQGSDYGYTF
-	-	TRBV5-1	TRBJ1-4	TGCGCCAGCAGCTTGGAAGCAGGCTATAATGAAAAACTGTTTTTT	CASSLEAGYNEKLFF
-	-	TRBV7-9	TRBJ2-7	TGTGCCAGCAGCCCCGGGGATGGGAACACCTACGAGCAGTACTTC	CASSPGDGNTYEQYF
-	TRBD2	TRBV27	TRBJ2-7	TGTGCCAGCAGTTTTAGCGGGCCCACTAACGAGCAGTACTTC	CASSFSGPTNEQYF
-	TRBD1	TRBV6-6	TRBJ1-4	TGTGCCAGCAGTTACTCGCCAGGGGGGGAAAAACTGTTTTTT	CASSYSPGGEKLFF